This T cell receptor beta chain was obtained from a study of control samples from healthy donors and cancer patients. This CDR3 comprises 14 residues. V was pared by 4 bases and J by 6 bases, with 18 bases between. The germline gives CDR1 GTSNPN, CDR2 SVGIG (reference sequence). The protocol was immunoSEQ multiplex PCR, while the TCRdb copy is restricted to in-frame clones and leaves out a portion. The sample consists of about 150,000 clones, about 93% of them appearing once. The V call is TRBV30, the J call TRBJ1-2; a possible D gene is TRBD1 (6 bases). The origin of this receptor is a man in his forties or fifties in good health. Sequencing was done on a sample of blood. The CDR3 loop reads CAWTLLRGADGYTF. The DNA for the CDR3 is TGTGCCTGGACTTTACTACGGGGGGCGGATGGCTACACCTTC. Filled out from reference TRBV30 and TRBJ1-2, the complete variable domain reads SQTIHQWPATLVQPVGSPLSLECTVEGTSNPNLYWYRQAAGRGLQLLFYSVGIGQISSEVPQNLSASRPQDRQFILSSKKLLLSDSGFYLCAWTLLRGADGYTFGSGTRLTVV.